Listed below are T cell receptor beta chains from one sample, sequenced in a study of blood T cell repertoires in COVID-19. Clones were read by immunoSEQ multiplex PCR, and TCRdb kept only the in-frame ones, dropping some. Of about 160,000 clones in the sample, around 83% were seen once. Sequenced sample: peripheral blood. The receptors originated from a man aged 40-55 years with acute or convalescent COVID-19. Each CDR3 is given with its conserved first and last residue. A D gene is named only where the DNA matches it firmly. Part of the rows lack a size; the others show once, few, many or a class for expanded clones.

D gene	J gene	clone size	V gene	CDR3 protein	CDR3 DNA
TRBD1	TRBJ1-2	NA	TRBV19	CASSLEGQGNYGYTF	TGTGCCAGTAGTCTTGAGGGACAGGGAAACTATGGCTACACCTTC
NA	TRBJ2-2	NA	TRBV19	CASLRDRNTGELFF	TGTGCCAGTCTGCGGGACAGGAACACCGGGGAGCTGTTTTTT
NA	TRBJ1-4	NA	TRBV9	CASSVGAASGGEKLFF	TGTGCCAGCAGCGTGGGGGCCGCCTCCGGTGGTGAAAAACTGTTTTTT
NA	TRBJ2-7	NA	TRBV5-1	CASSLFGVQVNYEQYF	TGCGCCAGCAGCTTGTTTGGGGTACAGGTCAACTACGAGCAGTACTTC
TRBD2	TRBJ2-2	once	TRBV9	CASSPRLAGFTDTGELFF	TGTGCCAGCAGCCCAAGACTAGCGGGGTTTACGGACACCGGGGAGCTGTTTTTT
NA	TRBJ1-6	NA	TRBV1	CTSSQDHDALF	TGCACCAGCAGCCAAGATCACGATGCCCTATTT
NA	TRBJ1-3	once	TRBV19	CASSGQGTSGNTIYF	TGTGCCAGTAGTGGCCAGGGTACCTCTGGAAACACCATATATTTT
TRBD1	TRBJ1-1	NA	TRBV5-4	CASSSTGGATRNTEAFF	TGTGCCAGCAGCTCGACAGGGGGCGCGACCAGGAACACTGAAGCTTTCTTT
TRBD1	TRBJ2-1	once	TRBV18	CASSPGTAYNEQFF	TGTGCCAGCTCACCGGGGACAGCATACAATGAGCAGTTCTTC
NA	TRBJ2-3	NA	TRBV11-2	CASSLAGVGDTQYF	TGTGCCAGCAGCTTAGCCGGGGTTGGCGATACGCAGTATTTT
NA	TRBJ1-5	NA	TRBV4-2	CASSQQGTNQPQHF	TGTGCCAGCAGCCAACAGGGGACCAATCAGCCCCAGCATTTT
TRBD1	TRBJ1-2	NA	TRBV28	CASSFLTAPQGDGYTF	TGTGCCAGCAGTTTCCTAACCGCCCCACAGGGGGATGGCTACACCTTC
NA	TRBJ1-2	NA	TRBV5-4	CASSRGGPYGYTF	TGTGCCAGCAGCCGGGGGGGCCCCTATGGCTACACCTTC
TRBD1	TRBJ1-1	few	TRBV19	CASSLGQGGLNTEAFF	TGTGCCAGTAGTTTAGGACAGGGCGGATTGAACACTGAAGCTTTCTTT
NA	TRBJ1-2	NA	TRBV15	CATSRVVQGSYGYTF	TGTGCCACCAGCAGAGTAGTACAGGGCAGCTATGGCTACACCTTC
TRBD2	TRBJ2-3	NA	TRBV6-2/TRBV6-3	CASSYSLAGGLPDTQYF	TGTGCCAGCAGTTACTCTCTAGCGGGGGGACTCCCAGATACGCAGTATTTT
NA	TRBJ1-1	NA	TRBV5-1	CASSSGQNTEAFF	TGCGCCAGCAGCAGTGGACAGAACACTGAAGCTTTCTTT
TRBD1	TRBJ1-5	NA	TRBV19	CASSTSDRDYSNQPQHF	TGTGCCAGTAGTACTTCGGACAGGGACTATAGCAATCAGCCCCAGCATTTT
TRBD2	TRBJ2-3	NA	TRBV7-6	CASSPRGGEGRTDTQYF	TGTGCCAGCAGCCCGAGGGGCGGGGAGGGTCGCACAGATACGCAGTATTTT
NA	TRBJ1-2	few	TRBV28	CASSLFPGGYTF	TGTGCCAGCAGTTTATTCCCAGGCGGCTACACCTTC
TRBD1	TRBJ1-4	NA	TRBV30	CAWNPGGVGYEKLFF	TGTGCCTGGAACCCAGGGGGAGTTGGTTATGAAAAACTGTTTTTT
NA	TRBJ2-5	NA	TRBV28	CASSWDWSSETQYF	TGTGCCAGCAGTTGGGACTGGTCCTCTGAGACCCAGTACTTC
NA	TRBJ1-5	NA	TRBV21-1	CASSKNGGQESRQHF	TGTGCCAGCAGCAAGAATGGAGGACAGGAGAGCCGGCAGCATTTT
NA	TRBJ1-5	NA	TRBV9	CASSVGGPPQHF	TGTGCCAGCAGCGTAGGGGGGCCGCCCCAGCATTTT
TRBD1	TRBJ2-7	NA	TRBV19	CASSTTGVSSYEQYF	TGTGCCAGTAGTACGACAGGGGTCAGCTCCTACGAGCAGTACTTC
NA	TRBJ1-1	NA	TRBV2	CASSAAGPNTEAFF	TGTGCCAGCAGTGCGGCGGGGCCGAACACTGAAGCTTTCTTT
TRBD1	TRBJ2-7	NA	TRBV5-1	CASSLYENRGSYEQYF	TGCGCCAGCAGCTTGTACGAAAACAGGGGAAGTTACGAGCAGTACTTC
NA	TRBJ1-5	NA	TRBV12-3/TRBV12-4	CASTTSNQPQHF	TGTGCCAGCACCACAAGCAATCAGCCCCAGCATTTT
TRBD1	TRBJ1-2	NA	TRBV5-4	CASSYTGDKGYTF	TGTGCCAGCAGCTACACAGGGGACAAGGGCTACACCTTC
TRBD1	TRBJ1-6	NA	TRBV9	CASSARDRGYSPLHF	TGTGCCAGCAGCGCGAGGGACAGGGGGTATTCACCCCTCCACTTT
TRBD1	TRBJ1-3	once	TRBV30	CAWGGQGKFSGNTIYF	TGTGCCTGGGGTGGACAGGGCAAATTCTCTGGAAACACCATATATTTT
NA	TRBJ2-7	NA	TRBV4-1	CASSPQGARHEQYF	TGCGCCAGCAGCCCACAGGGAGCGCGCCACGAGCAGTACTTC
TRBD1	TRBJ1-1	NA	TRBV27	CASSSGTGNTEAFF	TGTGCCAGCAGTTCCGGGACAGGGAACACTGAAGCTTTCTTT
TRBD1	TRBJ1-2	few	TRBV19	CASRTGGARDGYTF	TGTGCCTCGAGGACAGGGGGCGCTCGGGATGGCTACACCTTC
NA	TRBJ2-2	NA	TRBV3-1/TRBV3-2	CASSQVWAGGTGELFF	TGTGCCAGCAGCCAAGTCTGGGCAGGGGGGACCGGGGAGCTGTTTTTT
NA	TRBJ1-6	NA	TRBV5-5	CASSFQGSYNSPLHF	TGTGCCAGCAGCTTTCAGGGATCCTATAATTCACCCCTCCACTTT
NA	TRBJ2-3	NA	TRBV11-2	CASSWTVSSTDTQYF	TGTGCCAGCAGCTGGACAGTTTCTAGCACAGATACGCAGTATTTT
TRBD2	TRBJ2-3	NA	TRBV5-4	CASSPGLPISSTDTQYF	TGTGCCAGCAGCCCGGGACTACCCATCTCTAGCACAGATACGCAGTATTTT
NA	TRBJ1-2	NA	TRBV5-6	CASSLGQIYGYTF	TGTGCCAGCAGCCTCGGACAGATCTATGGCTACACCTTC
NA	TRBJ2-5	NA	TRBV9	CASSVAPRASQETQYF	TGTGCCAGCAGCGTAGCTCCCAGGGCTTCCCAAGAGACCCAGTACTTC
NA	TRBJ2-2	NA	TRBV7-9	CASSLASRRGELFF	TGTGCCAGCAGCTTAGCGTCGAGAAGGGGTGAGCTGTTTTTT
TRBD2	TRBJ2-3	once	TRBV30	CAWSATSGGHTQYF	TGTGCCTGGAGTGCGACTTCGGGGGGACATACGCAGTATTTT
TRBD1	TRBJ1-5	NA	TRBV2	CASSDRGIQPQHF	TGTGCCAGCTCCGACAGGGGTATTCAGCCCCAGCATTTT
NA	TRBJ2-7	few	TRBV19	CASSEQGTSYEQYF	TGTGCCAGTAGCGAGCAGGGGACCTCCTACGAGCAGTACTTC
NA	TRBJ1-4	NA	TRBV6-2/TRBV6-3	CASSQRQLNEKLFF	TGTGCCAGCAGTCAGCGACAGCTTAATGAAAAACTGTTTTTT
TRBD1	TRBJ2-6	NA	TRBV23-1	CASSQTDSDRAYSGANVLTF	TGCGCCAGCAGCCAGACGGATAGCGACAGGGCCTACTCTGGGGCCAACGTCCTGACTTTC
TRBD2	TRBJ2-1	NA	TRBV18	CASSPPSGFNEQFF	TGTGCCAGCTCACCACCTAGCGGGTTCAATGAGCAGTTCTTC
NA	TRBJ2-5	NA	TRBV5-8	CASSIVGIETQYF	TGTGCCAGCAGTATAGTGGGCATAGAGACCCAGTACTTC
NA	TRBJ2-1	NA	TRBV5-1	CASSLDGGARYNEQFF	TGCGCCAGCAGCTTGGATGGGGGCGCACGTTACAATGAGCAGTTCTTC
NA	TRBJ2-7	NA	TRBV7-9	CASSFGLLASEQYF	TGTGCCAGCAGCTTCGGTTTACTAGCCAGCGAGCAGTACTTC
TRBD1	TRBJ1-2	NA	TRBV27	CASRRTGNYGYTF	TGTGCCAGCAGAAGGACAGGGAACTATGGCTACACCTTC